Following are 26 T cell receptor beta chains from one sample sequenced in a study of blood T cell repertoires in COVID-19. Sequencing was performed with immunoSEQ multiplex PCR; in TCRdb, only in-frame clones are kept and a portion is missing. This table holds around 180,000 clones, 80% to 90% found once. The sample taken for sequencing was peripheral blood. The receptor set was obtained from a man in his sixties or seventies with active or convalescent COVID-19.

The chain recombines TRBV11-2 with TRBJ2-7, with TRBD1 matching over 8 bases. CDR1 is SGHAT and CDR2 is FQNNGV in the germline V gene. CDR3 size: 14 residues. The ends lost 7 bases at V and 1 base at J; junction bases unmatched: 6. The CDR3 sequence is CASNGQGISYEQYF. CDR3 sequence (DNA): TGTGCCAGCAACGGACAGGGTATTTCCTACGAGCAGTACTTC.

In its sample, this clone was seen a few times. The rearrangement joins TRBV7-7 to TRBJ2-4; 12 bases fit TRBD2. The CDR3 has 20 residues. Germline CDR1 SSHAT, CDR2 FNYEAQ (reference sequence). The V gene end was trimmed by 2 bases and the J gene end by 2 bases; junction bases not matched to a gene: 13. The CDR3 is CASSLPRTSGNFPPKNIQYF. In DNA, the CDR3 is TGTGCCAGCAGCTTACCACGGACTAGCGGGAATTTCCCGCCCAAAAACATTCAGTACTTC.

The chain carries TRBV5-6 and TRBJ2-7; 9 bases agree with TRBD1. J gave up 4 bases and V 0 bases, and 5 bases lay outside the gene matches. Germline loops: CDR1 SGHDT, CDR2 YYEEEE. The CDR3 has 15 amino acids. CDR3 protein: CASSLDWTGEYEQYF. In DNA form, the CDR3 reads TGTGCCAGCAGCTTGGATTGGACAGGGGAGTACGAGCAGTACTTC.

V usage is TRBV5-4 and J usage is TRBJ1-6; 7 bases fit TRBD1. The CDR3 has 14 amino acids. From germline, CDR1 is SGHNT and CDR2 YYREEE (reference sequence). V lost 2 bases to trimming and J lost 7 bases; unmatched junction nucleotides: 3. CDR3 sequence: CASSLRQGNSPLHF. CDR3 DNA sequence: TGTGCCAGCAGCTTACGACAGGGAAATTCACCCCTCCACTTT.

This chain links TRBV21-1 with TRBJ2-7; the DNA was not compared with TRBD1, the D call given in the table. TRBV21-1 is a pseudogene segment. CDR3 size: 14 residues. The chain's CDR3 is CASSKRNRSYEQYF. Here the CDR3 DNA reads TGTGCCAGCAGCAAACGCAACAGGTCCTACGAGCAGTACTTC.

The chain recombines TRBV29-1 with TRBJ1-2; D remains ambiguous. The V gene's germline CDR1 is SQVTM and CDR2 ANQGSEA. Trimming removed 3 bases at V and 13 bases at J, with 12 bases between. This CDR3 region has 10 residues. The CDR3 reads CSVDGSVGTF. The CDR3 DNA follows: TGCAGCGTTGATGGTTCGGTCGGCACCTTC.

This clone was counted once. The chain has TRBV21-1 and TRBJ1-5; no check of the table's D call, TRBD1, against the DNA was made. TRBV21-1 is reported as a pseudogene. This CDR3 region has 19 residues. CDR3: CASRPREHRQGKGNQPQHF. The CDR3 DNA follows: TGTGCCAGCCGTCCCCGCGAACACCGACAGGGGAAGGGCAATCAGCCCCAGCATTTT.

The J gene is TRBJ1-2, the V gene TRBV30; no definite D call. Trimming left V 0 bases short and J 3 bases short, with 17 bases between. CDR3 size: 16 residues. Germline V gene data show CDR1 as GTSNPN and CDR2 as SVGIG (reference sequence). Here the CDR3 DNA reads TGTGCCTGGAGTGTAAGGCGGGGTATAAAGGACTATGGCTACACCTTC. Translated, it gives CAWSVRRGIKDYGYTF.

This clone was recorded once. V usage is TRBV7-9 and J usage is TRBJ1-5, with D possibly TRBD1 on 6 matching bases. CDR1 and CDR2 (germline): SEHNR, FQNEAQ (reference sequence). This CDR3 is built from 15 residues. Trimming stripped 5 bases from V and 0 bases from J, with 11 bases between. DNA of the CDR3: TGTGCCAGCAGCGATCAGGGGAATAGCAATCAGCCCCAGCATTTT. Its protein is CASSDQGNSNQPQHF.

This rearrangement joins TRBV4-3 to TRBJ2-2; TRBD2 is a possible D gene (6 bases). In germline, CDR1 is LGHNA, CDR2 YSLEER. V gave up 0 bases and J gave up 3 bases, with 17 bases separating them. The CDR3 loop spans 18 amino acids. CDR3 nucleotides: TGCGCCAGCAGCCAAGAGGGACGGGAGTGGGTGGACACCGGGGAGCTGTTTTTT. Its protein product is CASSQEGREWVDTGELFF.

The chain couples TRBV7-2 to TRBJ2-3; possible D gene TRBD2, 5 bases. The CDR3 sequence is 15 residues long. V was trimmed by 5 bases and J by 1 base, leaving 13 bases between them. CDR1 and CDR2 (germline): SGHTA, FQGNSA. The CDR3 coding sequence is TGTGCCAGCAGCCCGCGGGTAATGGGCACAGATACGCAGTATTTT. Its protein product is CASSPRVMGTDTQYF.

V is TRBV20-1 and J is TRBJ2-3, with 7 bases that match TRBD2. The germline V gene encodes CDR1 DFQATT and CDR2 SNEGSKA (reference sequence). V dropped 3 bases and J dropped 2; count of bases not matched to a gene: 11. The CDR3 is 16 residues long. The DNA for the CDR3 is TGCAGTGCTAGTGTGGTTGGGGGGGGACCCACAGATACGCAGTATTTT. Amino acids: CSASVVGGGPTDTQYF.

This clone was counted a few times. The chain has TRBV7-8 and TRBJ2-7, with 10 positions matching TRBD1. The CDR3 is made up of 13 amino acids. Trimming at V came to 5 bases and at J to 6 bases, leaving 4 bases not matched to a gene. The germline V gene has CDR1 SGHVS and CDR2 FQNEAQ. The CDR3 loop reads CASSLRTGGEQYF. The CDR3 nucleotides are TGTGCCAGCAGCCTCCGGACAGGGGGCGAGCAGTACTTC.

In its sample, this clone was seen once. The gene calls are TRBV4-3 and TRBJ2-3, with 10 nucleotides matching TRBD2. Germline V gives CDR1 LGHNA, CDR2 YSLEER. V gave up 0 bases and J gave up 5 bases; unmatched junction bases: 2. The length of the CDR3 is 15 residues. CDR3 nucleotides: TGCGCCAGCAGCCAAGACGGACTAGCGGAAGATACGCAGTATTTT. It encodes CASSQDGLAEDTQYF.

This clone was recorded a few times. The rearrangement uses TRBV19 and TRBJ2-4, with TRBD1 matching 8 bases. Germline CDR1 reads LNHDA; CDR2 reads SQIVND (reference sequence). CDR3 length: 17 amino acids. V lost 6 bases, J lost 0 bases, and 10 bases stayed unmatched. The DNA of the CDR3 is TGTGCCAGTAGCAAAAGACAGGGGTCTCTAGCCAAAAACATTCAGTACTTC. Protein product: CASSKRQGSLAKNIQYF.

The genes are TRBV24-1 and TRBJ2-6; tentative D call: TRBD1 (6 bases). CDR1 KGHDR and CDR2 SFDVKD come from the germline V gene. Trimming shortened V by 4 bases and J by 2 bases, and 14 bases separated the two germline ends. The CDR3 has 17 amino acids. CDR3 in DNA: TGTGCCACCAGTGACCCAACCGGGACACCTGGGGCCAACGTCCTGACTTTC. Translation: CATSDPTGTPGANVLTF.

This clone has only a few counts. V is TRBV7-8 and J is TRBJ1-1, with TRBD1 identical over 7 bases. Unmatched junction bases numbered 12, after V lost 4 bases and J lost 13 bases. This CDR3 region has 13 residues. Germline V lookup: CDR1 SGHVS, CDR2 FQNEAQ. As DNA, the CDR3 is TGTGCCAGCAGCTCGTCCCTAGACAGGGATGTTTTCTTT. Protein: CASSSSLDRDVFF.

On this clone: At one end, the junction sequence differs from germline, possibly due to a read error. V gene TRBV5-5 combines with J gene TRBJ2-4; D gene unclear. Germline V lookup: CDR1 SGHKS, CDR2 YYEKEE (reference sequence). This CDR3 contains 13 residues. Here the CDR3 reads CASSPSPKDIQYF. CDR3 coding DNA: TGTGCCAGCAGCCCCAGTCCCAAAGACATTCAGTACTTC.

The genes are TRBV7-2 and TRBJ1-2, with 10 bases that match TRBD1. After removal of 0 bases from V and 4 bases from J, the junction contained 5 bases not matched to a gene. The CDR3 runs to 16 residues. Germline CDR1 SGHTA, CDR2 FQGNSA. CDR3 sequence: CASSLASGQGIYGYTF. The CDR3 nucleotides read TGTGCCAGCAGCTTAGCTTCGGGACAGGGGATCTATGGCTACACCTTC.

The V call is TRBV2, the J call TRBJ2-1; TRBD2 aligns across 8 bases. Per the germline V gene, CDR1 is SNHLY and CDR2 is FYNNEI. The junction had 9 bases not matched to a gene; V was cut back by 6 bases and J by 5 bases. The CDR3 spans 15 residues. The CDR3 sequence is CASRALSGVNNEQFF. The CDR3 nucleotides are TGTGCCAGCAGGGCCCTTAGCGGGGTTAACAATGAGCAGTTCTTC.

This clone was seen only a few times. As DNA, the CDR3 is TGTGCCAGTAGTTCTCAGGGGATGTACACTGAAGCTTTCTTT. Its protein product is CASSSQGMYTEAFF. The V call is TRBV19, the J call TRBJ1-1; tentative D call: TRBD1 (6 bases). Germline V gene sequence: CDR1 LNHDA, CDR2 SQIVND (reference sequence). V shed 5 bases and J shed 3 bases, with 13 bases lying between them. The CDR3 sequence is 14 residues long.

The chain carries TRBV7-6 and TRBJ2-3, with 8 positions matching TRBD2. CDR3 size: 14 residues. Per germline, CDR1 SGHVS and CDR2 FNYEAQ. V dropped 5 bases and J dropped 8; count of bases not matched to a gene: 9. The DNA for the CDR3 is TGTGCCAGCAGCCTTAGCGGGACGGGGGGTACGCAGTATTTT. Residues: CASSLSGTGGTQYF.

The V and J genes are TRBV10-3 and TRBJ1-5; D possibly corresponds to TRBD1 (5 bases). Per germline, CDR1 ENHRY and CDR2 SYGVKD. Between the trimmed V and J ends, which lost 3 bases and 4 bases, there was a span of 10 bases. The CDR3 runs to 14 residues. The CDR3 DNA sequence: TGTGCCATCAGTGAAGACAGCCCAAATCAGCCCCAGCATTTT. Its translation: CAISEDSPNQPQHF.

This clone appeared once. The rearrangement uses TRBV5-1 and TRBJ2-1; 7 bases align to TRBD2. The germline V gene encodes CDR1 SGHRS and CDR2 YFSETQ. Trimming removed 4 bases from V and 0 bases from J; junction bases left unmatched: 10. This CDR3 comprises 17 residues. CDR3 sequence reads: CASSPDGGRSSYNEQFF. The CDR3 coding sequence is TGCGCCAGCAGCCCGGACGGGGGGAGGAGCTCCTACAATGAGCAGTTCTTC.

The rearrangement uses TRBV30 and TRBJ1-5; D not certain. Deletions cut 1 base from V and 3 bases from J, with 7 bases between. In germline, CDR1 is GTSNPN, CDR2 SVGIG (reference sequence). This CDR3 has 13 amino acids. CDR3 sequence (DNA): TGTGCCTGGAGTGGTCAGTTCAATCAGCCCCAGCATTTT. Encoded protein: CAWSGQFNQPQHF.

CDR3 in amino acids: CASSPVGDLRTDTQYF. CDR3 in DNA: TGTGCCAGCTCACCGGTGGGGGACTTACGCACAGATACGCAGTATTTT. The chain recombines TRBV18 with TRBJ2-3, with TRBD2 as a possible D gene (6 bases). The CDR3 is made up of 16 amino acids. Deletions cut 3 bases from V and 1 base from J, with 14 bases between. CDR1 and CDR2 (germline): KGHSH, LQKENI.